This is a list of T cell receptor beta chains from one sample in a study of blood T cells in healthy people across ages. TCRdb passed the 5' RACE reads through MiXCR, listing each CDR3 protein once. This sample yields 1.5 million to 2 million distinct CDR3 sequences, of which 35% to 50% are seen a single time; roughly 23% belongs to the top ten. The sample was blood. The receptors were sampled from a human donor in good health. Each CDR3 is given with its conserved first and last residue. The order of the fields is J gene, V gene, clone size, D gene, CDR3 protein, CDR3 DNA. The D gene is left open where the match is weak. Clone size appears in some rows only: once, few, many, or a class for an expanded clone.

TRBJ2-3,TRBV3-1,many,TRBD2,CASSLSGGYTDTQYF,TGTGCCAGCAGCCTGAGCGGGGGCTACACAGATACGCAGTATTTT
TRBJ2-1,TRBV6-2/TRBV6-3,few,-,CASSSFINEQFF,TGTGCCAGCAGTTCTTTTATAAATGAGCAGTTCTTC
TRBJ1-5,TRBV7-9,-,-,CARSSRDQPQHF,TGTGCCCGCAGCTCGCGAGATCAGCCCCAGCATTTT
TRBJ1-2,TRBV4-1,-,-,CASSPHLSQGKESYGYTF,TGCGCCAGCAGCCCGCATCTAAGCCAGGGAAAGGAAAGCTATGGCTACACCTTC
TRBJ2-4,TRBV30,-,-,CAWASGVESPQYF,TGTGCCTGGGCCTCCGGTGTGGAGAGCCCGCAGTACTTC
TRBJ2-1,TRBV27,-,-,CASSLRASEESDNEQFF,TGTGCCAGCAGTTTAAGGGCTAGCGAGGAATCAGACAATGAGCAGTTCTTC
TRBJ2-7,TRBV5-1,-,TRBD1,CASRGLPGQGTEQYF,TGCGCCAGCAGGGGTTTACCGGGACAGGGAACCGAGCAGTACTTC
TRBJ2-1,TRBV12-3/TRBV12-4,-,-,CASTVVSYNEQFF,TGTGCCAGCACCGTAGTATCCTACAATGAGCAGTTCTTC
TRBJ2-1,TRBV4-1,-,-,CASRELKGKNEQFF,TGCGCCAGCAGGGAGCTCAAGGGAAAAAACGAGCAGTTCTTC
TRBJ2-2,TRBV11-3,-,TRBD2,CASSFGGLRNTGELFF,TGTGCCAGCAGCTTTGGGGGACTACGTAACACCGGGGAGCTGTTTTTT
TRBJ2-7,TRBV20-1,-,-,CSARGGRVYEQYF,TGCAGTGCTAGAGGGGGCAGGGTCTACGAGCAGTACTTC
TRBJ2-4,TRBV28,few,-,CASSFRDTIAKNIQYF,TGTGCCAGCAGTTTCAGGGACACCATAGCCAAAAACATTCAGTACTTC
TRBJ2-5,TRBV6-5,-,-,CASSYSCRGETQYF,TGTGCCAGCAGTTACTCGTGCCGGGGGGAGACCCAGTACTTC
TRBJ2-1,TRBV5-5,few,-,CASSFTGNVALNEQFF,TGTGCCAGCAGCTTCACAGGGAATGTGGCACTAAATGAGCAGTTCTTC
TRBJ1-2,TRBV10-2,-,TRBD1,CASLIPGQGDYGYTF,TGCGCCAGCCTCATCCCGGGACAGGGGGACTATGGCTACACCTTC
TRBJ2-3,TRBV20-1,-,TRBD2,CSARGLGLAGGTDTQYF,TGCAGTGCTAGAGGCCTTGGACTAGCGGGGGGCACAGATACGCAGTATTTT
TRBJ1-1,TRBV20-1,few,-,CSAYETAGAFF,TGCAGTGCCTACGAGACCGCAGGGGCTTTCTTT
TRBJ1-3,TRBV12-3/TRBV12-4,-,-,CASSEVFGNTIYF,TGTGCCAGCAGTGAGGTGTTTGGAAACACCATATATTTT
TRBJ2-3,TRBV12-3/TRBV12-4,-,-,CASSFSRQANTDTQYF,TGTGCCAGCAGTTTCAGTCGACAGGCGAACACAGATACGCAGTATTTT
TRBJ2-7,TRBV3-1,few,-,CASSQTRGGYEQYF,TGTGCCAGCAGCCAAACCAGGGGTGGCTACGAGCAGTACTTC
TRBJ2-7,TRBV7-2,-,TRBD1,CASSQDDRAGVYEQYF,TGTGCCAGCAGCCAGGACGACAGGGCAGGTGTCTACGAGCAGTACTTC
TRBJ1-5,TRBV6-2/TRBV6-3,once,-,CASSSPWDVYDQPQHF,TGTGCCAGCAGTTCTCCCTGGGACGTTTACGACCAGCCCCAGCATTTT
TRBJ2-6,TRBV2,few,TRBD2,CASRISGGAGANVLTF,TGTGCCAGCAGGATTTCTGGGGGGGCTGGGGCCAACGTCCTGACTTTC
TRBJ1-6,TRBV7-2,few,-,CASSLTSAANSPLHF,TGTGCCAGCAGCTTAACTTCGGCGGCAAATTCACCCCTCCACTTT
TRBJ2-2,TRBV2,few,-,CASIRQAGELFF,TGTGCCAGCATAAGGCAGGCCGGGGAGCTGTTTTTT
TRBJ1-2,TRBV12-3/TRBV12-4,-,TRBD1,CGSSSTGAPNYGYTF,TGTGGCAGCAGTTCAACAGGGGCCCCTAACTATGGCTACACCTTC
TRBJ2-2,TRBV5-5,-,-,CASSFSLAGELFF,TGTGCCAGCAGCTTTTCTCTCGCCGGGGAGCTGTTTTTT
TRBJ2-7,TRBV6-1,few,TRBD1,CASSRQGYGYEQYF,TGTGCCAGCAGTAGACAGGGGTACGGATACGAGCAGTACTTC
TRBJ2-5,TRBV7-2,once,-,CASSSSGWPEETQYF,TGTGCCAGCAGCTCTTCGGGGTGGCCAGAAGAGACCCAGTACTTC
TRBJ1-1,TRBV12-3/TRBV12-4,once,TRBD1,CASSVDRGRGYTEAFF,TGTGCCAGCAGTGTCGACAGGGGGCGAGGATACACTGAAGCTTTCTTT
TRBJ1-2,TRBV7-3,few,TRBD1,CASSLTGDSYYGYTF,TGTGCCAGCAGCTTGACTGGGGACAGCTACTATGGCTACACCTTC
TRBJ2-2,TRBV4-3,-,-,CASSQDNRNTGELFF,TGCGCCAGCAGCCAAGATAACCGTAACACCGGGGAGCTGTTTTTT
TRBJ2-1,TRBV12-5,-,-,CASATGGEVGYNEQFF,TGTGCTAGTGCCACGGGCGGGGAAGTAGGCTACAATGAGCAGTTCTTC